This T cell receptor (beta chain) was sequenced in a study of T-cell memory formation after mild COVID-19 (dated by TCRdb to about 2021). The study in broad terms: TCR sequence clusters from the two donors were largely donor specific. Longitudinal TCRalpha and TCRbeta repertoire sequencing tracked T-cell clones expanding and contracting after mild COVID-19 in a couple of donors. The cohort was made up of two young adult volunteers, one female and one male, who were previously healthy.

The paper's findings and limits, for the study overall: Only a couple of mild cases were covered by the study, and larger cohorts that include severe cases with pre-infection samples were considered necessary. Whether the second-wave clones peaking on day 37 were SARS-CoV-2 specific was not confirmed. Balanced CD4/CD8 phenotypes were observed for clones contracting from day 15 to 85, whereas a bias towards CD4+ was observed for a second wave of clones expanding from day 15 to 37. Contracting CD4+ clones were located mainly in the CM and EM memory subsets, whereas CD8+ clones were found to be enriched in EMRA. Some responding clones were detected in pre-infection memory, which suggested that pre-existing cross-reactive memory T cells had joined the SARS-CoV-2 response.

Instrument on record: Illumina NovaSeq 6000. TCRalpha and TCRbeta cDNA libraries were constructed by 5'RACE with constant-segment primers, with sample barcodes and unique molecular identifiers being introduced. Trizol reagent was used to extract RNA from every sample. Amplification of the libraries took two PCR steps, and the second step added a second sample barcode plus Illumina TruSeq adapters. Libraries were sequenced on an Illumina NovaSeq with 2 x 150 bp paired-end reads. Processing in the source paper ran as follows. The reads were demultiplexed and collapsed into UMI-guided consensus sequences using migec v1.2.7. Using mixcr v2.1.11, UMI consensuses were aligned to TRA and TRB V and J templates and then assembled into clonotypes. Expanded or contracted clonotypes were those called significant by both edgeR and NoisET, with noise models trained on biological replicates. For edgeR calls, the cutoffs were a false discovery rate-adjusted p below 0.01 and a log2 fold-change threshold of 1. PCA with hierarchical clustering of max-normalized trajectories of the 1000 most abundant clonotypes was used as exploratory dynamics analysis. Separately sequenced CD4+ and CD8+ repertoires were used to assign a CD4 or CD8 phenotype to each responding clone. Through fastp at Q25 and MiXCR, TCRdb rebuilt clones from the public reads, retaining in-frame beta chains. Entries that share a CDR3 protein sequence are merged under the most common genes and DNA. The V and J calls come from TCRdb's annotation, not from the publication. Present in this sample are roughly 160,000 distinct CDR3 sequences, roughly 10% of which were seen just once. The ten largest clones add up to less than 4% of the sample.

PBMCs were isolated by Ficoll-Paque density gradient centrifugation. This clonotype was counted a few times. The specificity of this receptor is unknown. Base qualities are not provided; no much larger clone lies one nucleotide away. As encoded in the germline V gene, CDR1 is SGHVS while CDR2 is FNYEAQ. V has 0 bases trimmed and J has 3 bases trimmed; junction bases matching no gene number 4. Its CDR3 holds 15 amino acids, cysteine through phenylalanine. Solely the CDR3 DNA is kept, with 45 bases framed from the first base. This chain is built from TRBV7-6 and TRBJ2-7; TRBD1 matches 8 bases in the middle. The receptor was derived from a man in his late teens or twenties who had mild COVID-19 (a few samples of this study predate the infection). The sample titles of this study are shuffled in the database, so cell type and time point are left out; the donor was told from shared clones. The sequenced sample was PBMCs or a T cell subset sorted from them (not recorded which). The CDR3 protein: CASSLAVGQGYEQYF. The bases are TGTGCCAGCAGCTTAGCTGTAGGACAGGGCTACGAGCAGTACTTC.